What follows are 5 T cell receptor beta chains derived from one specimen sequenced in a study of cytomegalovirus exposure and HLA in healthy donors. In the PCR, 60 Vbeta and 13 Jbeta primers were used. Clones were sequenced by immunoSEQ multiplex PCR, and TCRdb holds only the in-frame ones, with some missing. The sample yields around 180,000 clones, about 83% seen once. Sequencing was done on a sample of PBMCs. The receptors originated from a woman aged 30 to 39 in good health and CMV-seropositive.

The CDR3 reads CARSLSNTEAFF. CDR3 nucleotides: TGTGCCAGAAGCTTGTCTAACACTGAAGCTTTCTTT. The V and J genes are TRBV5-3 and TRBJ1-1; no clear D gene. TRBV5-3 is placed among ORFs of uncertain function. V was shortened by 1 base and J by 2 bases, with 3 bases between the two germline ends. The CDR3 consists of 12 residues.

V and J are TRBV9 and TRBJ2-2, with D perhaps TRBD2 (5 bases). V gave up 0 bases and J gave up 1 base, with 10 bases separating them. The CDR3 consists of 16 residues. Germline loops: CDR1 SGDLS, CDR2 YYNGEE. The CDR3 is CASSVERVGNTGELFF. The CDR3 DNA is TGTGCCAGCAGCGTAGAGAGGGTAGGGAACACCGGGGAGCTGTTTTTT.

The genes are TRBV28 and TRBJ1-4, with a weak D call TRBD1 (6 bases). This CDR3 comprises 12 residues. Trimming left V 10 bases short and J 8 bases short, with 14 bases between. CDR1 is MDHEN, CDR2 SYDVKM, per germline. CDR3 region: CAILKTGEKLFF. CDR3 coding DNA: TGTGCCATTCTCAAAACAGGGGAAAAACTGTTTTTT.

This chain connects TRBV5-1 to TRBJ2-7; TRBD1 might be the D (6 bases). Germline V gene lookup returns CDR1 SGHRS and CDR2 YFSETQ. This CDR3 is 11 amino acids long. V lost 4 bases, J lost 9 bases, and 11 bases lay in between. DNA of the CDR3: TGCGCCAGCAGCCAACAGGGTGGGCAGTACTTC. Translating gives CASSQQGGQYF.

The CDR3 sequence: CASSQDPAGIQFIAFF. In nucleotides, the CDR3 is TGCGCCAGCAGCCAAGATCCGGCAGGGATTCAATTCATAGCTTTCTTT. The chain carries TRBV4-1 and TRBJ1-1; tentatively, D is TRBD1 (5 bases). The CDR3 loop spans 16 amino acids. The V gene's germline CDR1 is MGHRA and CDR2 YSYEKL. The ends were cut back, 0 bases at V and 10 bases at J, with 21 bases in the middle.